This TCR beta chain was recovered during a study of CD8 T cells in Susac syndrome. Sequencing of TCR beta was performed on blood CD8+ T cells and on blood CD4+ T cells. Negative isolation yielded CD4+ and CD8+ T cells, and FACS enriched TEMRA cells. With random hexamers, reverse transcription was performed on about 0.5 to 1 ug of RNA. An immunoSEQ multiplex PCR generated amplified TCR beta CDR3 products spanning 54 Vbeta and 13 Jbeta. TCRdb recomputed calls from the immunoSEQ multiplex PCR reads with MiXCR, one row per CDR3 protein. The table shows about 210,000 distinct CDR3 sequences, with 95% occurring only once. The clonotype originates from a human donor with multiple sclerosis. Sequencing was done on a sample of CD4+ T cells from PBMCs.

DNA for the CDR3: TGTGCCAGCTCAGTCGGGGAGCAGTTCTTC. Translated: CASSVGEQFF. The chain joins TRBV18 to TRBJ2-1; D not resolved. With 5 bases removed from V and 10 bases from J, the gap between germline ends came to 6 bases. Germline-derived CDR1 and CDR2 are KGHSH and LQKENI. This CDR3 comprises 10 residues. The variable domain in full, completed from reference TRBV18 and TRBJ2-1, reads NAGVMQNPRHLVRRRGQEARLRCSPMKGHSHVYWYRQLPEEGLKFMVYLQKENIIDESGMPKERFSAEFPKEGPSILRIQQVVRGDSAAYFCASSVGEQFFGPGTRLTVL.